This entry features one T cell receptor (beta chain) sequence. This record comes from a study of cytomegalovirus exposure and HLA in healthy donors. Use of 60 Vbeta and 13 Jbeta primers characterized the PCR. Generated by immunoSEQ multiplex PCR, the TCRdb table keeps only in-frame clones and is missing some. The profile covers under 150,000 clones, with about 72% appearing a single time and roughly 4% taken by the ten largest. The CDR3 has 14 residues. The V end was cut by 0 bases, the J end by 5 bases, with 7 bases between. Per germline, CDR1 MNHEY and CDR2 SMNVEV (reference sequence). V gene TRBV27 combines with J gene TRBJ1-4, with D possibly TRBD1 on 5 matching bases. The sequence derives from a man aged 55-75 years in good health and CMV-seronegative. Sequencing used PBMCs. The chain's CDR3 is CASSLSGQNEKLFF. DNA of the CDR3: TGTGCCAGCAGTTTATCGGGGCAGAATGAAAAACTGTTTTTT.